The sequence of this TCR beta chain was determined in a study of OX40 agonist ivuxolimab in advanced cancers. Germline-derived CDR1 and CDR2 are LNHDA and SQIVND (reference sequence). The germline V and J ends were trimmed by 1 base and 2 bases, with 3 bases remaining between them. The CDR3 totals 13 residues. Produced via immunoSEQ multiplex PCR; TCRdb's table is partial and in-frame only. Of about 86,000 clones detected, roughly nine tenths appear once; the ten largest clones hold roughly 8.9%. The sample in question was CD4+ or CD8+ T cells sorted from blood, obtained in a trial of the OX40 agonist ivuxolimab. The chain joins TRBV19 to TRBJ1-5; D gene unclear. The sequence was obtained from an adult with an advanced solid tumor such as melanoma, head and neck, liver or kidney cancer. The DNA of the CDR3 is TGTGCCAGTAGTATAGTTGGCAATCAGCCCCAGCATTTT. Translation: CASSIVGNQPQHF.